This T cell receptor (beta chain) originates from a study of T-cell memory formation after mild COVID-19. Study context: Across donors, TCR clusters were largely donor specific.

Deletions cut 0 bases from V and 3 bases from J, with 7 bases between. Germline V lookup: CDR1 SGHTA, CDR2 FQGTGA. This CDR3 is 14 amino acids long. Study-wide points: SARS-CoV-2 specificity was not confirmed for second-wave clones peaking on day 37.

This clonotype was picked up a small number of times. The antigen is undetermined. Researchers used 5'RACE with constant-segment primers to make TCR alpha and TCR beta cDNA libraries that carry sample barcodes and UMIs. TCRdb recomputed calls from the 5' RACE reads with MiXCR, one row per CDR3 protein. The table includes nearly 350,000 distinct CDR3 sequences, 10% to 15% detected once. The sequence was collected from a young man who had mild COVID-19 (a few samples of this study predate the infection). Cell type and time point are not known. The sample comprised PBMCs or a T cell subset sorted from them (not recorded which). The rearrangement joins TRBV7-3 to TRBJ2-3; no reliable D call. The CDR3 nucleotides read TGTGCCAGCAGCTTAACGTTGGGTACAGATACGCAGTATTTT. Translated: CASSLTLGTDTQYF.